These T cell receptor beta chains were read from a single sample in a study of PD-1 blockade in classical Hodgkin lymphoma. The table came from immunoSEQ multiplex PCR; TCRdb's copy has only in-frame clones and leaves some out. The profile covers 45,000 to 60,000 clones, with just over 90% appearing a single time and roughly 5.3% taken by the ten largest. Input material: peripheral blood mononuclear cells (PBMCs). The source of these receptors is a human donor with classical Hodgkin lymphoma. Each CDR3 is given with its conserved first and last residue. The order of the fields is D gene, clone size, V gene, J gene, CDR3 DNA, CDR3 protein. D genes are given only for firm matches. Clone size is not always given. Where it is, it says once, few, many or a class for expanded clones.

TRBD2,-,TRBV9,TRBJ2-2,TGTGCCAGCAGCTCCCGAAGTAGACTAGCGGGAGCCCTTGGGACCGGGGAGCTGTTTTTT,CASSSRSRLAGALGTGELFF
TRBD1,-,TRBV15,TRBJ1-2,TGTGCCACCAGCAGACCCACAGGGGAAAACTATGGCTACACCTTC,CATSRPTGENYGYTF
TRBD1,-,TRBV7-9,TRBJ2-5,TGTGCCAGCAGCTTCAACAGGGGCCAAGAGACCCAGTACTTC,CASSFNRGQETQYF
TRBD1,-,TRBV19,TRBJ1-5,TGTGCCAGTACTGGCCAGGGGGGTATTCCTCAGCCCCAGCATTTT,CASTGQGGIPQPQHF
-,-,TRBV27,TRBJ2-1,TGTGCCAGCAGTCGAGGGAGGAGCTACAATGAGCAGTTCTTC,CASSRGRSYNEQFF
-,-,TRBV5-1,TRBJ2-5,TGCGCCAGCAACTCACTAGAGACCCAGTACTTC,CASNSLETQYF
-,-,TRBV6-6,TRBJ1-1,TGTGCCAGCATCGAACGGGACGGAGGGATGAACACTGAAGCTTTCTTT,CASIERDGGMNTEAFF
TRBD2,-,TRBV2,TRBJ2-1,TGTGCCAGCAGTCCTAGACTAGCCCTTAATGAGCAGTTCTTC,CASSPRLALNEQFF
-,once,TRBV28,TRBJ1-1,TGTGCCAGCAGTCCATCCATCCGAGGAGCTTTCTTT,CASSPSIRGAFF
-,once,TRBV30,TRBJ1-6,TGTGCCTGGAGTGATAGGTCACCCCTCCACTTT,CAWSDRSPLHF
TRBD2,-,TRBV19,TRBJ2-7,TGTGCCAGTAGTATAGGGGCTAGCGGGAGTCGCGGGCAGTACTTC,CASSIGASGSRGQYF
TRBD1,-,TRBV5-1,TRBJ1-3,TGCGCCAGCAGTCTTACACCTGGACAGGGCTCTGGAAACACCATATATTTT,CASSLTPGQGSGNTIYF
-,-,TRBV7-9,TRBJ1-2,TGTGCCAGCAGCTCTAGTGGCTCAGGCTACACCTTC,CASSSSGSGYTF
-,-,TRBV5-4,TRBJ2-7,TGTGCCAGCAGCTTGAGAGGAGACGAGCAGTACTTC,CASSLRGDEQYF
-,-,TRBV2,TRBJ1-4,TGTGCCAGCAGTGTAGAGGGGGAAAAACTGTTTTTT,CASSVEGEKLFF
-,-,TRBV21-1,TRBJ1-2,TGTGCCAGCAGCAACTCTAGGGACAGGGGCGGCGGCTACACCTTC,CASSNSRDRGGGYTF
-,-,TRBV6-5,TRBJ1-4,TGTGCCAGCAGTTCCCACGGTAGGGGGTGGATTGAAAAACTGTTTTTT,CASSSHGRGWIEKLFF
-,-,TRBV27,TRBJ2-7,TGTGCCAGCTCACCCGCGGACGGACTCTACGAGCAGTACTTC,CASSPADGLYEQYF
-,-,TRBV7-3,TRBJ2-4,TGTGCCAGCAGCTTAAAGGGCAGGGAAAACATTCAGTACTTC,CASSLKGRENIQYF
TRBD1,-,TRBV29-1,TRBJ2-1,TGCAGCGTTGAAGATGTGGGACAGGGGGCGAGAAATGAGCAGTTCTTC,CSVEDVGQGARNEQFF
-,-,TRBV15,TRBJ1-5,TGTGCCACCACCCCGTGGGGGAGCAATCAGCCCCAGCATTTT,CATTPWGSNQPQHF
TRBD1,-,TRBV5-1,TRBJ2-5,TGCGCCAGCAGCGGGGGCCGGACAGGACTCCAAGAGACCCAGTACTTC,CASSGGRTGLQETQYF
TRBD1,once,TRBV28,TRBJ1-3,TGTGCCAGCAGTTTACCCGGGACAGTCGGGTCTGGAAACACCATATATTTT,CASSLPGTVGSGNTIYF
-,-,TRBV19,TRBJ1-1,TGTGCCAGTAGTATATCACCGACGGGCATGAACACTGAAGCTTTCTTT,CASSISPTGMNTEAFF
-,-,TRBV18,TRBJ1-4,TGTGCCAGCTCACCCAGGCGAACTAATGAAAAACTGTTTTTT,CASSPRRTNEKLFF
TRBD2,-,TRBV9,TRBJ2-1,TGTGCCAGCAGCCCAGGGACTAGCATGAATGAGCAGTTCTTC,CASSPGTSMNEQFF
-,-,TRBV7-9,TRBJ1-2,TGTGCCAGCAGCTTAGGTAGACCGGAGAGAAAAGGCTACACCTTC,CASSLGRPERKGYTF
TRBD1,-,TRBV5-4,TRBJ1-2,TGTGCCAGCAGCTGGGGGGACAGGGAATATGGCTACACCTTC,CASSWGDREYGYTF
-,-,TRBV5-6,TRBJ1-2,TGTGCCAGCAGCCTGACAGAGGGCGGTGGCTACACCTTC,CASSLTEGGGYTF
TRBD1,-,TRBV19,TRBJ2-1,TGTGCCAGTACCGAGAGGGGACAGGGGGCGAGTGAGCAGTTCTTC,CASTERGQGASEQFF
-,-,TRBV6-1,TRBJ2-2,TGTGCCAGCAGTGAAGGGGGGGAGCTCCCCAGGGGCGGGGAGCTGTTTTTT,CASSEGGELPRGGELFF
TRBD1,-,TRBV6-5,TRBJ1-2,TGTGCCAGCAGTTACCTCCCCGGACAGGGCCTACATGGCTACACCTTC,CASSYLPGQGLHGYTF
-,-,TRBV19,TRBJ1-1,TGTGCCAGTAGTGCTTTCATTACTCGTGAAGCTTTCTTT,CASSAFITREAFF
-,-,TRBV6-5,TRBJ2-2,TGTGCCAGCAGTTACGGGTCAGCGGACACCGGGGAGCTGTTTTTT,CASSYGSADTGELFF
TRBD1,-,TRBV25-1,TRBJ1-1,TGTGCCAGCAGTGCGGGGACAGGGGGCACTGAAGCTTTCTTT,CASSAGTGGTEAFF
-,-,TRBV27,TRBJ2-6,TGTGCCAGCAGTAAGAGCTCTGGGGCCAACGTCCTGACTTTC,CASSKSSGANVLTF
TRBD2,-,TRBV27,TRBJ2-3,TGTGCCAGGCACACGCTTAGCGGGAGGGCGGAAGATACGCAGTATTTT,CARHTLSGRAEDTQYF
TRBD1,-,TRBV5-1,TRBJ2-5,TGCGCCAGCAGCCCAAACCCAGGGGGTGCAGAGACCCAGTACTTC,CASSPNPGGAETQYF
-,-,TRBV2,TRBJ1-2,TGTGCCAGCAGAGGTGGGAGGGCAACTCCCTACACCTTC,CASRGGRATPYTF
-,-,TRBV5-4,TRBJ2-5,TGTGCCAGCAGCTGGCCCCAAGAGACCCAGTACTTC,CASSWPQETQYF
TRBD1,-,TRBV11-2,TRBJ1-1,TGTGCCAGCAGCTTGTCAGGGGGCACTGAAGCTTTCTTT,CASSLSGGTEAFF
-,-,TRBV7-2,TRBJ2-2,TGTGCCAGCAGCTTAGGGGGCCTAAACACCGGGGAGCTGTTTTTT,CASSLGGLNTGELFF
-,-,TRBV5-6,TRBJ1-5,TGTGCCAGCAGCCCCGAAGGGCCCATCTCAGTTAGCAATCAGCCCCAGCATTTT,CASSPEGPISVSNQPQHF
TRBD2,once,TRBV28,TRBJ2-1,TGTGCCAGCAGCCCTTCCGGGACTAGCGCGTACAATGAGCAGTTCTTC,CASSPSGTSAYNEQFF
-,medium-sized,TRBV5-1,TRBJ2-7,TGCGCCAGCAGACATGGAGGTGCTGGAGCTACTACCTACGAGCAGTACTTC,CASRHGGAGATTYEQYF
-,-,TRBV15,TRBJ2-5,TGTGCCACCAGCAGAGATATGTCCGGATTGGAGACCCAGTACTTC,CATSRDMSGLETQYF
TRBD1,-,TRBV4-1,TRBJ2-7,TGCGCCAGCAGCCAAGATTACAGGGGGTTATACGAGCAGTACTTC,CASSQDYRGLYEQYF